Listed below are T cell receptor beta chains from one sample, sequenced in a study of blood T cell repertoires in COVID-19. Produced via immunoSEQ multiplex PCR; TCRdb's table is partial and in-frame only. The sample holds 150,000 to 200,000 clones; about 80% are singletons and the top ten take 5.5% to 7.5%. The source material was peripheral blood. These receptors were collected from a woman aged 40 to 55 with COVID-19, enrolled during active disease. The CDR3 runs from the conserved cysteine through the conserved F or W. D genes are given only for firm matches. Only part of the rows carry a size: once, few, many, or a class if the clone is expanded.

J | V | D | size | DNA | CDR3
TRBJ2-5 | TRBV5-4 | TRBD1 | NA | TGTGCCAGCAGCAAACGGGACAGGGGCCCCCAAGAGACCCAGTACTTC | CASSKRDRGPQETQYF
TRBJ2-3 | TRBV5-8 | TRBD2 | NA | TGTGCCAGCAGCTTTTTAGCGGGAGTTACAGATACGCAGTATTTT | CASSFLAGVTDTQYF
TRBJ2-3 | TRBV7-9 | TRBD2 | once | TGTGCCAGCAGCTCCATTCTAGCGGGAGAGGGCACAGATACGCAGTATTTT | CASSSILAGEGTDTQYF
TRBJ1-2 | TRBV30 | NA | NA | TGTGCCTGGAGTCAACAACAGAGAAACTATGGCTACACCTTC | CAWSQQQRNYGYTF
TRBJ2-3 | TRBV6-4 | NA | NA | TGTGCCAGCAGTGAAAAAGCGGACACAGATACGCAGTATTTT | CASSEKADTDTQYF
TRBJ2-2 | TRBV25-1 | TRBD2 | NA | TGTGCCAGCAGTGAATCTAGCGGTACCAGCGCCGGGGAGCTGTTTTTT | CASSESSGTSAGELFF
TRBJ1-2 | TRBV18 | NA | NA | TGTGCCAGCTCACCACAAGAGGGAACACGTAACTATGGCTACACCTTC | CASSPQEGTRNYGYTF
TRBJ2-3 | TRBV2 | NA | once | TGTGCCAGCAGGAAAGCGGATCTAAGCACAGATACGCAGTATTTT | CASRKADLSTDTQYF
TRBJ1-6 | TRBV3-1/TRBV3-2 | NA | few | TGTGCCAGCAGCCAAGAGTTTGGGAGCTCCTATAATTCACCCCTCCACTTT | CASSQEFGSSYNSPLHF
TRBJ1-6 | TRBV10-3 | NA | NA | TGTGCCACCAACCGGGACAAAAATAATTCACCCCTCCACTTT | CATNRDKNNSPLHF
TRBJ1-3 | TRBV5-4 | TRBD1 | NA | TGTGCCAGCAGCAAAGGTTTGACAGGGGGAGATGGAAACACCATATATTTT | CASSKGLTGGDGNTIYF
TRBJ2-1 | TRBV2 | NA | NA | TGTGCCAGCAGTGACGCCGGACAAGGGGAAGGTGAGCAGTTCTTC | CASSDAGQGEGEQFF
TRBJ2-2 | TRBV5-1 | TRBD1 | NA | TGCGCCAGCAGCTGGACAGGATTCACGGACACCGGGGAGCTGTTTTTT | CASSWTGFTDTGELFF
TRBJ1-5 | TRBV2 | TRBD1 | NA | TGTGCCAGGCAGGGGGACCCTACTTGCGACTATAGCAATCAGCCCCAGCATTTT | CARQGDPTCDYSNQPQHF
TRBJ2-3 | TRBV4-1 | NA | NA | TGCGCCAGCAGCCCCCAGATCACAGATACGCAGTATTTT | CASSPQITDTQYF
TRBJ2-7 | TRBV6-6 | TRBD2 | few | TGTGCCAGCAGAGGGACTAGCGGGAGTATTTACGAGCAGTACTTC | CASRGTSGSIYEQYF
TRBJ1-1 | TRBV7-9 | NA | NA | TGTGCCAGCAGGCGACTGGTCACTGAAGCTTTCTTT | CASRRLVTEAFF
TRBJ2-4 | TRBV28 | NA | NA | TGTGCCAGCAGTTTATGGGGGGGCATTCAGTACTTC | CASSLWGGIQYF
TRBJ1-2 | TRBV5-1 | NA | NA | TGCGCCAGCAGCACAGGGAACAGCTACACCTTC | CASSTGNSYTF
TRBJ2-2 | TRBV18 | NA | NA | TGTGCCAGCTCACATGACAGTTCCGGGGAGCTGTTTTTT | CASSHDSSGELFF
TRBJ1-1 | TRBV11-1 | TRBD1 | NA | TGTGCCAGCAGCACAACAGGGGACACTGAAGCTTTCTTT | CASSTTGDTEAFF
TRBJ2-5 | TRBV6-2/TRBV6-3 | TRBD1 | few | TGTGCCAGCAGTCCACTGACAGGGGGCGGAGAGACCCAGTACTTC | CASSPLTGGGETQYF
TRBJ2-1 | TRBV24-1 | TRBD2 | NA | TGTGCCACCAGTGACAATAGCGGGCCTTACAATGAGCAGTTCTTC | CATSDNSGPYNEQFF
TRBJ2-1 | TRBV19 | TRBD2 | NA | TGTGCCAGTAGTATGCGGGAGAACCACAATGAGCAGTTCTTC | CASSMRENHNEQFF
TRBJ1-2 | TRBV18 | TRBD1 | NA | TGTGCCAGCTCACCACCGGACAGGCCTACCTCCAACTATGGCTACACCTTC | CASSPPDRPTSNYGYTF
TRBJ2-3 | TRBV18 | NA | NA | TGTGCCAGCTCACCCCTAGGAGTAGATACGCAGTATTTT | CASSPLGVDTQYF
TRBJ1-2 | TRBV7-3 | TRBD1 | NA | TGTGCCAGCAGCTCACAGGGGTTTGGTGGCTACACCTTC | CASSSQGFGGYTF
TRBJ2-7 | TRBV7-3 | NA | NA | TGTGCCAGCAGCTTCTTTGGCGGGAACTACGAGCAGTACTTC | CASSFFGGNYEQYF
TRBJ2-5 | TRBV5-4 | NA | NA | TGTGCCAGCAGCTTGGGCGGCAGCCAAGAGACCCAGTACTTC | CASSLGGSQETQYF
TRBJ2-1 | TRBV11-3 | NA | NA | TGTGCCAGCAGCCCAGGGCCCCTCAATGAGCAGTTCTTC | CASSPGPLNEQFF
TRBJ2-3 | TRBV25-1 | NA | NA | TGTGCCAGCAGTGAACTTCAAGCGGCCACAGATACGCAGTATTTT | CASSELQAATDTQYF
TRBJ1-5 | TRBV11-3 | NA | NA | TGTGCCAGCAGCTTCCTTCTTAAGCCCCAGCATTTT | CASSFLLKPQHF
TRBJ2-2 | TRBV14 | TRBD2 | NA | TGTGCCAGCAGCCACGGGACTAGCAGGAACACCGGGGAGCTGTTTTTT | CASSHGTSRNTGELFF
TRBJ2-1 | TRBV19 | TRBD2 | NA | TGTGCCAGCGGACTAGTAAATCAACCAACCCAAAGGTTCTTC | CASGLVNQPTQRFF
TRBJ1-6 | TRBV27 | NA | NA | TGTGCCAGCAGGTTAAACTCTAATTCACCCCTCCACTTT | CASRLNSNSPLHF
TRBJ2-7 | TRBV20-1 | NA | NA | TGCAGTGCTAGTTTTGCGTTAAATTCGATAAGAAGGAGGTCCTACGAGCAGTACTTC | CSASFALNSIRRRSYEQYF
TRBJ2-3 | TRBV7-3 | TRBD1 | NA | TGTGCCAGCAGCTTATTGGGACAGCAATCAGATACGCAGTATTTT | CASSLLGQQSDTQYF
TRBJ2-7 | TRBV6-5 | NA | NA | TGTGCCAGCCTGGTACAGGGCCGGTACGAGCAGTACTTC | CASLVQGRYEQYF
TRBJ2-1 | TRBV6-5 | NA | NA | TGTGCCAGCAGCTTTTACAATGAGCAGTTCTTC | CASSFYNEQFF
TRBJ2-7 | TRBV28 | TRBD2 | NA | TGTGCCAGCAGTTTACCTGGTGAGCGGGAGGGCCCCTACGAGCAGTACTTC | CASSLPGEREGPYEQYF
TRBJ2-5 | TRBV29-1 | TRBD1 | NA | TGCAGCGTTGAAGTTTACAGGGGGGAGACCCAGTACTTC | CSVEVYRGETQYF
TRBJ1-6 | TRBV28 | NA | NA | TGTGCCAGCAGTTTACTACTCTCGTCACCCCTCCACTTT | CASSLLLSSPLHF
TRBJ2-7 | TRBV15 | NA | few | TGTGCCACCAGCAGAGGAGGTAGGCAAAACGAGCAGTACTTC | CATSRGGRQNEQYF
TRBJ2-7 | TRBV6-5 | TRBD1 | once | TGTGCCAGCAGTTACGGTCTACAGGGGGCCTACGAGCAGTACTTC | CASSYGLQGAYEQYF
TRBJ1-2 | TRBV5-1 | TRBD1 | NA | TGCGCCAGCAGCTTATCGGGGACAGGGTTCGATGGCTACACCTTC | CASSLSGTGFDGYTF
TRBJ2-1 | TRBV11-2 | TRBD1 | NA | TGTGCCAGCAGCGTGGACAGGACTTACAATGAGCAGTTCTTC | CASSVDRTYNEQFF